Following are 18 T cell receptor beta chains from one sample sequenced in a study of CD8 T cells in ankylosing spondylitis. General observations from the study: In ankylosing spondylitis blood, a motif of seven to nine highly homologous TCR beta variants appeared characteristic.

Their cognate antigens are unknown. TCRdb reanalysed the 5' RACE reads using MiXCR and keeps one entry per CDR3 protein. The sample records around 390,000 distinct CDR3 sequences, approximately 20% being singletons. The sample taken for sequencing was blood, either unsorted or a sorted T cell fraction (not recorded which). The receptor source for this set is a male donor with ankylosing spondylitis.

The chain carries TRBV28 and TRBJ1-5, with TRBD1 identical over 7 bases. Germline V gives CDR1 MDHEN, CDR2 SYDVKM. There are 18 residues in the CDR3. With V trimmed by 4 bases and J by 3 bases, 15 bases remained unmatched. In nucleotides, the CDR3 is TGTGCCAGCAGTTCTCCCTGGGCGGCGGACAGGAACAATCAGCCCCAGCATTTT. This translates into CASSSPWAADRNNQPQHF.

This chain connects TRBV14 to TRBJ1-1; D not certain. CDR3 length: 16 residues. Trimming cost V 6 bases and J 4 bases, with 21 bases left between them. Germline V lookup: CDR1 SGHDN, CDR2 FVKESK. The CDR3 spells CASSPRSLARATEAFF. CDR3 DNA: TGTGCCAGCAGTCCCCGGAGTCTTGCGAGGGCCACTGAAGCTTTCTTT.

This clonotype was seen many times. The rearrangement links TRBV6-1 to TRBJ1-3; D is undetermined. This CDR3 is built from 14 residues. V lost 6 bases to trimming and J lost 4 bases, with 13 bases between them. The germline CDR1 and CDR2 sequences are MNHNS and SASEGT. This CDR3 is CASRTGSTGNTIYF. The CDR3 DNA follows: TGTGCCAGCAGAACGGGGTCTACCGGAAACACCATATATTTT.

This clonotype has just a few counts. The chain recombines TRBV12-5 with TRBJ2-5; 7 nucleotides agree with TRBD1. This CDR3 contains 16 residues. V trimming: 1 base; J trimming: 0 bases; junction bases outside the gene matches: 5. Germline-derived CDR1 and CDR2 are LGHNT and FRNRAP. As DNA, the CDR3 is TGTGCTAGTGGTTTGGATAGGACAGGCTACCAAGAGACCCAGTACTTC. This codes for CASGLDRTGYQETQYF.

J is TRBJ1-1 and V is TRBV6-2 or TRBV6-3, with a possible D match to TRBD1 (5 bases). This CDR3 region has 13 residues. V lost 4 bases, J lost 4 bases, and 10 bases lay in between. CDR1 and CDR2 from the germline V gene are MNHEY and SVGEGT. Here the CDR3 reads CASSSLGRTEAFF. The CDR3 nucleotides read TGTGCCAGCAGTTCCCTGGGGCGCACTGAAGCTTTCTTT.

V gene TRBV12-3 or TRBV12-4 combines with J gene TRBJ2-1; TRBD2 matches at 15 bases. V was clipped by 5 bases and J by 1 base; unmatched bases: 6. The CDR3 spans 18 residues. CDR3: CASSGPGLAGGSYNEQFF. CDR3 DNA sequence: TGTGCCAGCAGTGGACCGGGACTAGCGGGAGGTTCCTACAATGAGCAGTTCTTC.

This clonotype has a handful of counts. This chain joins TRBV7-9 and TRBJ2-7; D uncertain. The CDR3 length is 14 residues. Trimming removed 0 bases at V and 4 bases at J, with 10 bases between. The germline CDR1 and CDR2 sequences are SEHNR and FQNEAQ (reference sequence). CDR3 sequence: CASSLAQNPYEQYF. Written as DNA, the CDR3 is TGTGCCAGCAGCTTAGCGCAGAACCCTTACGAGCAGTACTTC.

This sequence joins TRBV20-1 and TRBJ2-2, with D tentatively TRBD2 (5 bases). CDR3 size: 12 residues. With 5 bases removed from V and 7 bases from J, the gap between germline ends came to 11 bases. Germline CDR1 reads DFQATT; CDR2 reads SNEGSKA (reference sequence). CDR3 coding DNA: TGCAGTGCTGGGAGTCGAGGCGGGGAGCTGTTTTTT. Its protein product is CSAGSRGGELFF.

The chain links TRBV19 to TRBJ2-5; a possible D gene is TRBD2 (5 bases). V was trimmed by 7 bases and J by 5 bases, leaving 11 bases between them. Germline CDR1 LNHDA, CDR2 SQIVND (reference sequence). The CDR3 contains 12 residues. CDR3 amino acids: CASKWELETQYF. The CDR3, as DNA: TGTGCCAGTAAGTGGGAGTTGGAGACCCAGTACTTC.

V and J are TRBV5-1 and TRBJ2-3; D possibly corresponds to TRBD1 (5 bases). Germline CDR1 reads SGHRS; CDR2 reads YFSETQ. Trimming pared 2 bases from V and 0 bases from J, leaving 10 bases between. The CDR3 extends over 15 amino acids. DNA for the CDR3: TGCGCCAGCAGCTTCGGAAGGGGCAGCACAGATACGCAGTATTTT. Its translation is CASSFGRGSTDTQYF.

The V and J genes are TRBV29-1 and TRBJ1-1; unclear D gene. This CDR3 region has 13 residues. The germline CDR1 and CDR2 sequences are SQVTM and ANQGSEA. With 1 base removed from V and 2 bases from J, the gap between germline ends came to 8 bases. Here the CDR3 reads CSVEGQVNTEAFF. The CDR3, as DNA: TGCAGCGTTGAAGGGCAGGTTAACACTGAAGCTTTCTTT.

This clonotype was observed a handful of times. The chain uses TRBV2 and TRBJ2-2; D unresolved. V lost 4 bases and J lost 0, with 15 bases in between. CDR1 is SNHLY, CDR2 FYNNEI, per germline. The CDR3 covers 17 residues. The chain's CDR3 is CASSGLGNPANTGELFF. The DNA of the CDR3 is TGTGCCAGCAGTGGGTTGGGGAATCCCGCGAACACCGGGGAGCTGTTTTTT.

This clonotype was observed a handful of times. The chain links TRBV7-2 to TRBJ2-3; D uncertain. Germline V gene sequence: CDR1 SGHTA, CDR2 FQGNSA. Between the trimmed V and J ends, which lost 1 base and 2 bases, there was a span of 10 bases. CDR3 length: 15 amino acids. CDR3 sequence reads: CASSLGALDTDTQYF. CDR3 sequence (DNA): TGTGCCAGCAGCTTAGGCGCCTTGGACACAGATACGCAGTATTTT.

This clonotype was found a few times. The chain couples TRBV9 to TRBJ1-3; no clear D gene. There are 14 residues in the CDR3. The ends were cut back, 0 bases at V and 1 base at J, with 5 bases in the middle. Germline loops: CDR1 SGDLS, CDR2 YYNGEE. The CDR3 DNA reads TGTGCCAGCAGCGTAGCCGGGTCTGGAAACACCATATATTTT. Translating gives CASSVAGSGNTIYF.

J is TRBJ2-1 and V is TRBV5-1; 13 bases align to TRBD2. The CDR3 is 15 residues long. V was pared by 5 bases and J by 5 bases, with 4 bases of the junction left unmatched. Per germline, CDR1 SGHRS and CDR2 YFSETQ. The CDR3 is CASRFGLAGDNEQFF. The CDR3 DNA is TGCGCCAGCAGGTTCGGACTAGCGGGAGACAATGAGCAGTTCTTC.

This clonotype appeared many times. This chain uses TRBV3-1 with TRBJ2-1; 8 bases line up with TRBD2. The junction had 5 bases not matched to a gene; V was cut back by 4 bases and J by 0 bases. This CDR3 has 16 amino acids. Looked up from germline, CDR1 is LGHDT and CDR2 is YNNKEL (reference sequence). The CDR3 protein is CASSRRGGSSYNEQFF. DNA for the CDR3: TGTGCCAGCAGCCGCCGGGGGGGGAGCTCCTACAATGAGCAGTTCTTC.

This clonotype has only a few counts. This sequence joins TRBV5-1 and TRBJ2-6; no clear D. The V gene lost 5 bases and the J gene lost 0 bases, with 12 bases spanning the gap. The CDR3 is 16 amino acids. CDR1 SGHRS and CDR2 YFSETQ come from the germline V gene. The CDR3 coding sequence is TGCGCCAGCAGACTCCAGGCGATCTCTGGGGCCAACGTCCTGACTTTC. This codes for CASRLQAISGANVLTF.

CDR3 loop: CASLGRNEKLFF. CDR3 bases: TGTGCCAGCCTGGGACGTAATGAAAAACTGTTTTTT. The chain is built from TRBV7-2 and TRBJ1-4; possibly TRBD1 for D (5 bases). Germline CDR1 reads SGHTA; CDR2 reads FQGNSA. The V and J ends lost 8 bases and 4 bases respectively, with 8 bases between them. The CDR3 runs 12 residues.